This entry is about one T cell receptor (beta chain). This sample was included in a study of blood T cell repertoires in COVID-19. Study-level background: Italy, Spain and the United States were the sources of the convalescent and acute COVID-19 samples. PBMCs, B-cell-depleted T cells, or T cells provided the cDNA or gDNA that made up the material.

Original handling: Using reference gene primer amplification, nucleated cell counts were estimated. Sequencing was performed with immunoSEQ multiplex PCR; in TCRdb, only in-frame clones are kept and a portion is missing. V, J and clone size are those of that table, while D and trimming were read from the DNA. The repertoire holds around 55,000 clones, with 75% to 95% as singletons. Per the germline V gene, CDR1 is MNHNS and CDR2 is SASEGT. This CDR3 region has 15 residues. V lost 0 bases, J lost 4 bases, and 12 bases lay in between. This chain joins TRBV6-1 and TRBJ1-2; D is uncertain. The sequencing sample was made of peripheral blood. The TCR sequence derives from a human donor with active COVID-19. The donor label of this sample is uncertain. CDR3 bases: TGTGCCAGCAGTGAAGCTATTGCGGGTTTCTATGGCTACACCTTC. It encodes CASSEAIAGFYGYTF.